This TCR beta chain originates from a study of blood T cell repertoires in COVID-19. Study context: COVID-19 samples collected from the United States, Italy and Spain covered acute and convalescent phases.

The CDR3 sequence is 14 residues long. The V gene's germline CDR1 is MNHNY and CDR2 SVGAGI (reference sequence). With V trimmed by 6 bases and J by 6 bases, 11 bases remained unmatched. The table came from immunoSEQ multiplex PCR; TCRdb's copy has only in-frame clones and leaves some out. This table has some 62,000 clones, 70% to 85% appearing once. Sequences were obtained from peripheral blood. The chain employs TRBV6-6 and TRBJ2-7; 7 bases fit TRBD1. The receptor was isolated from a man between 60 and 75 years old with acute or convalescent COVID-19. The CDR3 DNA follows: TGTGCCAGCAGCTACGGAACAGGGGTTGGCGAGCAGTACTTC. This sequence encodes CASSYGTGVGEQYF.